The entry below gives a single TCR beta chain sequence along with its context. What antigen it recognizes has not been identified. Per-base qualities were not stored, and no clone one base away is much larger. Whole blood was collected in K2EDTA tubes by collaborating institutions according to the institutions' own protocols. Collaborator samples were shipped for TCRbeta analysis as frozen whole blood, isolated PBMCs, or DNA extracted from either sample type. These data come from a study of blood T cell repertoires in COVID-19 (dated by TCRdb to the early 2020s). Turning to the overall study: Samples from collaborators originated in the United States, Italy and Spain and spanned both the acute and convalescent phases of COVID-19. The repertoires were made available in a free public database intended to serve as a resource for research on the immune response to SARS-CoV-2. Where HLA class I and class II types were available, the types were taken from metadata supplied by the sample provider, not from assay-based typing. The sample metadata nearly always contained a de-identified subject ID, COVID-19 status, age in years and sex. The dataset comprised deeply sampled blood TCRbeta repertoires from subjects exposed to, actively infected with, or recovered from COVID-19. The prospective study material was composed of cDNA or gDNA derived from T cells, B-cell-depleted T cells, or PBMCs. The samples were drawn from two sources: the first 160 participants of the ongoing ImmuneRACE study, and over 950 subjects contributed by 6 global collaborators. Broad study findings and their caveats: Clinical and demographic metadata were provided uncurated, with the amount varying by source and participant.

Via the germline V gene (reference sequence), CDR1 is SGHKS and CDR2 YYEKEE. Trimming costs V 2 bases and J 0 bases, and their ends lie 14 bases apart. Including cysteine and phenylalanine, the CDR3 has 16 amino acids. The DNA shown is the 48-base CDR3, in frame from base 1. TCRbeta CDR3 regions were amplified from genomic DNA using the immunoSEQ Assay, a bias-controlled multiplex PCR. Per the original workflow: The number of nucleated cells in each sample was estimated from the amplification of reference gene primers within the assay. To quantify the absolute abundance of each unique TCRbeta CDR3 rearrangement, sequence reads were collapsed and filtered. Productive Simpson clonality was computed per sample as the square root of Simpson's diversity index over productive rearrangements. As stored in TCRdb, this immuneACCESS dataset retains in-frame rearrangements with V and J assigned. A fraction of the clones does not appear; measured against another copy, unresolved V genes explain less than half of the discrepancy, and the remainder lacks a known reason. V, J and clone size are taken as reported in that table, and D and trimming were inferred from the DNA itself. The sample table shows 200,000 to 250,000 clones, and 70% to 85% are seen once. Of the sample, over 1.5% falls within the top ten clones.

The chain is assembled from TRBV5-5 and TRBJ1-1; the D gene cannot be resolved reliably. This receptor was taken from an elderly woman with acute or convalescent COVID-19. The sample was peripheral blood. Read as DNA, the sequence is TGTGCCAGCAGCTTCGCACCTCAGGACTTGAACACTGAAGCTTTCTTT. This encodes CASSFAPQDLNTEAFF.